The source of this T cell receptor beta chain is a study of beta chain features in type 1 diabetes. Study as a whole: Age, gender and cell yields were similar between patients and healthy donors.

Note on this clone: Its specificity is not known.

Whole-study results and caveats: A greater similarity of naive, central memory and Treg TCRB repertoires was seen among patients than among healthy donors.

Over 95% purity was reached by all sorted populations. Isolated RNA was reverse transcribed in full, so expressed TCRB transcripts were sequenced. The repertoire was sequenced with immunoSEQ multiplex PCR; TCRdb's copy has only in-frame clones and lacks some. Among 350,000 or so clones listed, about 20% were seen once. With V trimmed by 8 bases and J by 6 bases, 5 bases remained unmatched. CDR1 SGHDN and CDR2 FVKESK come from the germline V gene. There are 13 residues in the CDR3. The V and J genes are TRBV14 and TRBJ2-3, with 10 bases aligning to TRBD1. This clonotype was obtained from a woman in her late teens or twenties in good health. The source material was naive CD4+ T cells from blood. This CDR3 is CASGTGAEDTQYF. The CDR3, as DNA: TGTGCCAGCGGGACAGGGGCGGAGGATACGCAGTATTTT.